This is a list of T cell receptor beta chains from one sample in a study of blood T cell repertoires in COVID-19. The repertoire was sequenced with immunoSEQ multiplex PCR; TCRdb's copy has only in-frame clones and lacks some. The sample shows around 60,000 clones, approximately 86% of them seen only once. What was sequenced was peripheral blood. Receptors originate from a man aged 35-49 years with acute or convalescent COVID-19. Both conserved end residues are part of each CDR3. Each record gives: CDR3 DNA, CDR3 protein, clone size, D gene, J gene, V gene. D genes are given only for firm matches. Some rows have no size entry. The others give once, few or many, or a class for an expanded clone.

TGTGCCAGCAGTGAGCTAGGAGCGAGGGGCTACACCTTC | CASSELGARGYTF | . | . | TRBJ1-2 | TRBV6-1
TGTGCCAGCAGTCCGCGGGACAGGCCTAACTATGGCTACACCTTC | CASSPRDRPNYGYTF | few | TRBD1 | TRBJ1-2 | TRBV27
TGTGCCAGCAGTGCTACCTCACTCAACTATGGCTACACCTTC | CASSATSLNYGYTF | once | . | TRBJ1-2 | TRBV2
TGTGCCTGGAGTGGGGGACAGGTTTATGGCTACACCTTC | CAWSGGQVYGYTF | . | TRBD1 | TRBJ1-2 | TRBV30
TGTGCCAGCAGCCCCTCCCGCGGAACAGATACGCAGTATTTT | CASSPSRGTDTQYF | . | . | TRBJ2-3 | TRBV11-3
TGTGCCACCAGCAGAGATCGCAGGATAAACTATGGCTACACCTTC | CATSRDRRINYGYTF | . | . | TRBJ1-2 | TRBV15
TGTGCCAGCACCCGAGCCAGGAACTATGGCTACACCTTC | CASTRARNYGYTF | . | . | TRBJ1-2 | TRBV28
TGTGCCAGCAGCCCGGGGACAGGGTCTGAATATGGCTACACCTTC | CASSPGTGSEYGYTF | once | TRBD1 | TRBJ1-2 | TRBV7-8
TGTGCCAGCAGCTTAGATCAGGGGACAGATACGCAGTATTTT | CASSLDQGTDTQYF | . | . | TRBJ2-3 | TRBV7-6
TGTGCCAGCAGCCAAGATAGCCGGGTTGGGACCGGGGAGCTGTTTTTT | CASSQDSRVGTGELFF | . | . | TRBJ2-2 | TRBV3-1/TRBV3-2
TGTGCCACCAGTGATTGGACAGGGGGAAACGATGGCTACACCTTC | CATSDWTGGNDGYTF | few | TRBD1 | TRBJ1-2 | TRBV24-1
TGTGCCAGCAGCCCTCTCCAGGGTGATAACTATGGCTACACCTTC | CASSPLQGDNYGYTF | few | . | TRBJ1-2 | TRBV14
TGCACCAGCAGCCAAGATACCAGCGGGGGCCTCAAAGAGACCCAGTACTTC | CTSSQDTSGGLKETQYF | . | . | TRBJ2-5 | TRBV1
TGTGCCAGCAGCGGGCAATTAGGGGACAGGGCCTTC | CASSGQLGDRAF | . | TRBD1 | TRBJ2-7 | TRBV5-4
TGTGCCACTGACAGGGGTTCCGTTACCTCTGGAAACACCATATATTTT | CATDRGSVTSGNTIYF | . | TRBD1 | TRBJ1-3 | TRBV10-3